The clone carrying this TCR beta chain was seen more than once but under ten times. Its antigen remains unknown. Data came from immunoSEQ multiplex PCR; TCRdb stores just in-frame clones and leaves some out. Counted here are 26,000 or so clones, approximately 91% occurring once; the ten biggest clones make up more than 12%. This record belongs to a study of T cells in localized non-small cell lung cancer. Broader study findings: There was higher T cell clonality in uninvolved adjacent lung than in tumor, and it was highest there. Median around 54 top-100 tumor clones were shared with paired adjacent lung. Greater blood T cell density accompanied longer overall survival.

V was trimmed by 6 bases and J by 4 bases, leaving 18 bases between them. The CDR3 consists of 16 residues. CDR1 MDHEN and CDR2 SYDVKM come from the germline V gene. The sequence was obtained from a female donor at least 60 years old with stage II squamous cell lung carcinoma. The sample here was peripheral blood, taken before any cancer treatment. The J gene is TRBJ1-4, the V gene TRBV28, with unresolved D. CDR3 DNA sequence: TGTGCCAGCAGAGGTGCCACGCAGCCCTTTAATGAAAAACTGTTTTTT. It specifies CASRGATQPFNEKLFF.